This T cell receptor beta chain was sequenced during a study of cytomegalovirus exposure and HLA in healthy donors (dated by TCRdb to between 2016 and 2019). Notes on the research overall: An earlier analysis of 587 of the donors reported approximately 290 Gb of sequence data and roughly 110 million unique TCR beta sequences from some 180 million T cells. Around 320 gigabases of sequencing data and some 85 million unique TCR sequences were included in an early release covering about 700 HLA-typed donors. The genetic ancestry cluster associated with self-reported Caucasian donors included about 81% of the 350 to 500 genotyped donors. The study aimed to test whether cataloging public T cell receptors could reveal signatures of past pathogen exposure. The study profiled the T cell repertoires of hundreds of subjects by immunosequencing and related them to cytomegalovirus serostatus. In addition to the first cohort of roughly 700 subjects, a separate validation cohort of 120 different subjects was used. To predict cytomegalovirus infection status, the study combined high-throughput TCR immunosequencing, statistical association of individual TCRs with disease status, and machine learning. A later analysis re-examined previously published TCR beta repertoires from 500 to 700 donors and added high-resolution HLA genotyping to investigate patterns of TCR occurrence. The later analysis used no new phenotypic data to find candidate immune exposures, relying instead on TCR beta sequences and their occurrence across donors. An earlier analysis of around 640 of the donors used high-throughput TCR beta sequencing to judge whether each TCR beta V gene segment behaved as functional or pseudogenic. Donor age, sex, ethnicity and CMV serostatus were compiled together with the repertoire data. A later genetic analysis took genome-wide SNP genotypes for about three fifths of the 666 donors and used that subset as a discovery cohort. All discovery cohort repertoires had been generated on a single sequencing platform. HLA typing covered class I and class II loci at four-digit resolution. The number of typed donors differed by locus: about 629-630 for A, B, C, DRB1 and DQB1; approximately 530 for DQA1; over 600 for DPA1; and some 470 for DPB1. Because of strong linkage in the cohort, 4 to 6 DR-DQ haplotypes were treated as single units for association and clustering. Among some 410 genotyped donors of the cohort, an average of about 240,000 unique TCR beta nucleotide sequences was sequenced per donor, of which about 18% were non-productive. The investigation overall reported the following: Most TCR sequences were seen in very few donors, while some public TCRs were found in many individuals. The study gave a list of some 150 TCR beta chains associated with cytomegalovirus. A later analysis found that TCR association rates varied across HLA loci, with DRB1 alleles showing the most associated TCRs and HLA-C alleles the fewest. Strong co-occurrence of HLA alleles, especially DR and DQ, made assigning TCR associations to individual alleles difficult. Immune exposure information for the cohort was limited to CMV serostatus. In vitro tests confirmed that a few of the cytomegalovirus-associated TCR beta chains recognize cytomegalovirus antigens. A later genetic analysis reported fewer N-insertions in productive TCRs among donors in an Asian-associated ancestry cluster than the roughly 690-donor mean. Linkage disequilibrium might explain the correlated functional status among segregating V segments, but an unknown experimental factor could not be excluded. Presence/absence analyses assumed roughly uniform sequencing depth across donors, an assumption that may not hold. A later genetic analysis associated a missense DCLRE1C variant with V-gene and J-gene trimming of TCR beta chains, and an independent cohort replicated the association. A later analysis associated 16,951 TCR beta sequences with specific HLA alleles at a false discovery rate of 0.05. The sequencing pipeline was judged likely to have produced a cluster of highly shared sequence variants as a technical artifact. According to a later analysis, most CMV-associated TCR beta chains appeared to be HLA-restricted, and the HLA associations seemed to be driven largely by CMV exposure. In a later analysis, HLA-associated TCR beta chains were found to be more clonally expanded and to have lower generation probabilities than equally common non-associated chains. In this cohort, only TCR beta chains were sequenced, and detectable features were limited by the absence of alpha or paired-chain data. Because counts were too low, some 16 rarely observed V segments, including chromosome 9 orphons, were excluded from the earlier analysis of some 590 of the donors. Because the 87-base-pair reads could not distinguish some IMGT-functional V segments, including TRBV6-2 and TRBV6-3, those segments were excluded. A further reported finding was that TCR beta sequences accurately predicted the HLA-A and HLA-B alleles for most subjects in the first cohort. Broadly in line with IMGT annotations, most TCR beta V segments showed up in productive rearrangements about 87% or about 30% of the time in an earlier analysis of 450 to 600 of the donors. Several of the top co-occurrence clusters appeared to be linked to parvovirus B19, influenza, CMV and Epstein-Barr virus, according to a later analysis. Because some donors lacked HLA typing at each locus, the association tests relied only on the typed subset. The classifier was reported to diagnose cytomegalovirus status with high specificity and sensitivity in both the original and validation cohorts. The authors suggested that the approach could potentially be extended to other disease states and immunological phenotypes.

Libraries were prepared through the immunoSEQ multiplex PCR assay. For the multiplex PCR, a mixture combining 60 forward primers for TCR Vbeta segments and 13 reverse primers for TCR Jbeta segments was used. Amplification of the CDR3 region of rearranged TCR beta genes was performed with a multiplex PCR assay on genomic DNA. The amplified TCR beta libraries were sequenced on the Illumina HiSeq System as 87-base-pair reads. In the original analysis: In a later analysis, some 80 million unique TCR beta chains were counted across the 500 to 700 repertoires, and around 11 million of these chains were shared by at least two donors. A nearest-neighbor algorithm error-corrected the raw reads and collapsed the reads into unique sequences, merging closely related sequences to remove PCR and sequencing errors. To assign V, D and J gene segments, CDR3 sequences were aligned to IMGT reference sequences. For a sequence to be retained, at least a six-nucleotide match to both a V gene segment and a J gene segment was required. Rearrangements were classified as productive when the CDR3 lacked stop codons and remained in frame with V and J, and all other rearrangements were classified as non-productive. CDR3 was defined according to IMGT convention as the region running from the second conserved V-encoded cysteine to the conserved J-encoded phenylalanine. The earlier analysis of 500 to 750 of the donors excluded any sequence lacking an unambiguous match to a single V gene segment. In an earlier analysis of about 590 of the donors, a V segment was called functional when productive rearrangements were above 56.7%, and segregating when the standard deviation between donors exceeded 5%. A statistical classification framework was developed to diagnose cytomegalovirus status using the catalog of TCR beta chain sequences. V and J gene assignment, in a later analysis, came from comparing TCR nucleotide sequences with IMGT/GENE-DB human TR gene sequences. A later analysis assigned CDR3 sequences and most-parsimonious VDJ recombination scenarios with the TCRdist pipeline. In a later analysis, each TCR beta chain was defined by its CDR3 amino acid sequence together with its V-gene family, and reads without a unique V-gene family were excluded. To address suspected cross-contamination and a sequencing artifact, a later analysis removed several hundred highly shared, low-generation-probability nucleotide sequences. For each public chain, a later analysis derived a clonal expansion index from normalized ranks of inferred template counts within each repertoire. In a later analysis, generation probabilities were computed using a VDJ recombination model fitted to out-of-frame rearrangements, and the results were checked against IGoR. In a later analysis, hypergeometric tests were used to score TCR-TCR, TCR-HLA and TCR-CMV co-occurrence, with a repertoire-size bias correction applied to TCR pairs. In a later analysis, false discovery rates were estimated by permuting HLA or CMV assignments 20 times. In a later analysis, co-occurring TCRs were grouped with DBSCAN, and TCRdist sequence similarity was added when clustering was performed within HLA-allele-positive subsets. Repertoires with fewer than 30,000 or more than 120,000 public chains, plus five repertoires with anomalous nucleotide sharing, were excluded from co-occurrence clustering. In its TCRdb copy, this immuneACCESS table keeps in-frame sequences only and misses some clones. Where compared with another copy, unresolved V genes explain less than half of these, and the others have no known cause. Clone size and V and J calls were adopted from that table, with D and trimming inferred from the DNA. The sample table lists around 190,000 clones, almost 85% of them with a count of one. The top ten hold about 2.3% of the sample.

Turning to this clone: What this receptor recognizes is not known. Per-base quality was not reported, and no clone a single base away is much larger than it.

CDR1 and CDR2, per the germline V gene, are WSHSY and SAAADI. The junction shows trimming of 3 bases on V and 2 bases on J, plus 4 bases between the germline ends. The CDR3 covers 12 residues, taking in both the cysteine and the phenylalanine. Here the CDR3 DNA is all that survives: 36 bases in frame from base 1. The cohort consisted of 666 healthy bone marrow donors. At the time of sampling, every cohort member was nominally healthy, though immune exposures that went unrecorded were likely present. The donor was CMV seronegative and belonged to the group of 352 seronegative cohort members. Each donor provided a peripheral blood sample, and peripheral blood mononuclear cells were used for TCR beta sequencing. Genomic DNA was extracted from the blood cell samples with the Qiagen DNeasy Blood Extraction Kit.

This receptor chain uses TRBV10-2 and TRBJ1-2; the D gene cannot be resolved reliably. This receptor was obtained from a woman aged 45-65 years in good health and CMV-seronegative. Sequencing was carried out using PBMCs. For the CDR3, the sequence is CASSDQNYGYTF. The nucleotides read TGCGCCAGCAGTGACCAAAACTATGGCTACACCTTC.